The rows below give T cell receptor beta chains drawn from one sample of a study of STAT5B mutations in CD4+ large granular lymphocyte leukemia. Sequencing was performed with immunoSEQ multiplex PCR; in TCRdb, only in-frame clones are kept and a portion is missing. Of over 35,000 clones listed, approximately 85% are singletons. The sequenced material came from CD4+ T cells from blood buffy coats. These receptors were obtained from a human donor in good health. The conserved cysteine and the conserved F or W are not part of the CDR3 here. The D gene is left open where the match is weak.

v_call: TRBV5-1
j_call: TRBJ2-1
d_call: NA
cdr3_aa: ASRGLGRADNEQF

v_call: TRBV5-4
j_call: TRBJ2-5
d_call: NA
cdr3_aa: AGVKGGPEETQY

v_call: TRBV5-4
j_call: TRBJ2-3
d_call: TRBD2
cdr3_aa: ASSLIAGGPRTDTQY

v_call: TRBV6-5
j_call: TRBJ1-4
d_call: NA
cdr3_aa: ASTRRPATNEKLF

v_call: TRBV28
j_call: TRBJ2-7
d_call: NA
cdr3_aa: ASSSSRWEQY

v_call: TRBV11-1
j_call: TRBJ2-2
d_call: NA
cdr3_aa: ASSLGDGDFTGELF

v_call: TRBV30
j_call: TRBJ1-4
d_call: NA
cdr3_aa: AWSVMEKLF

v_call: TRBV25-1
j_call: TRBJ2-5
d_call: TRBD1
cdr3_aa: ASSEGTGPPETQY

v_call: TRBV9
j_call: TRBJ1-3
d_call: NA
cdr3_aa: ASSGPYSGNTIY

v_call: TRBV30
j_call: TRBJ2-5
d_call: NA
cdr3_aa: AWSHGSRYQETQY

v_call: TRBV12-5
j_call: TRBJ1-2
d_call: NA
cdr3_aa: ASGTLQGYGYT

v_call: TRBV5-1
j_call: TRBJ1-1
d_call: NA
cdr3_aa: ASSLMGAAPEAF

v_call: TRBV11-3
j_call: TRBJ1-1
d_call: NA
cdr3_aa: ASSLRRSEEGYRTEAF

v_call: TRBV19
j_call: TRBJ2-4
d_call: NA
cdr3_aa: ASSPQGTKNIQY

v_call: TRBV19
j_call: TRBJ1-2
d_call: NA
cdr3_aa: ASSRGEAYGYT

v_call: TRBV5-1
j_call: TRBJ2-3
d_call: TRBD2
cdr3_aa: ASSSALLAGDSTDTQY

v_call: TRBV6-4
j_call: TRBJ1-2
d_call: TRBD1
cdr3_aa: ASSDTETGGGYT

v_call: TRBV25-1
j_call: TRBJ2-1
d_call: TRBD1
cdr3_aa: ASSEKGTGSFHEQF

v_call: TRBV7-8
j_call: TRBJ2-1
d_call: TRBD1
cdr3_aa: ASSSMTGGGQF

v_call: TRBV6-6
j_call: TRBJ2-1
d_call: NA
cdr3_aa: ASSSLRDEQF

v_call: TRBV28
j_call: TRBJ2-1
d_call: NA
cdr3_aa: ASTSGFSRSYNEQF

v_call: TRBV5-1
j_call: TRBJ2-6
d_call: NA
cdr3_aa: ASSLGGVQSGANVLT

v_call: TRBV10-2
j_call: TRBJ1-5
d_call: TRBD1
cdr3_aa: ASRHDRATNQPQH

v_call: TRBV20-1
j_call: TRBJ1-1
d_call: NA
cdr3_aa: SASLAGVAF

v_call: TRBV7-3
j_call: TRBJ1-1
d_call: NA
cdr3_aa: ASSSGRNTEAF

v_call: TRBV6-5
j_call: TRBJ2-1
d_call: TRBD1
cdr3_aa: ASSYDRGQSYNEQF

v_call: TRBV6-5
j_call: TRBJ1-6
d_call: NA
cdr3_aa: ASSEVGRSPLH

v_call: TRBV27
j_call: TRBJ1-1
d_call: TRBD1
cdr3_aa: ASSPGTGYNTEAF

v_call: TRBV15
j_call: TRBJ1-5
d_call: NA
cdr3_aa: ATSGVSGPQH

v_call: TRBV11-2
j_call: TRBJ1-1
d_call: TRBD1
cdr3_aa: ASSPRSGTGNTEAF

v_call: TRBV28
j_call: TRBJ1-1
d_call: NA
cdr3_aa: ASSSSLWFRTEAF

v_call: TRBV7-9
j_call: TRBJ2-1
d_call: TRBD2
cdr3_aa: ASSFPGLAGNEQF